A few counts support the clone carrying this T cell receptor (beta chain). The protocol was immunoSEQ multiplex PCR, while the TCRdb copy is restricted to in-frame clones and leaves out a portion. The sample records almost 750,000 clones, about two thirds being singletons. The data originate from a study of shared clonotypes between healthy human individuals. The V segment lost 5 bases and the J segment 6 bases; nucleotides outside the gene matches: 6. The germline CDR1 and CDR2 sequences are WNHNN and SYGVQD (reference sequence). The CDR3 is made up of 14 amino acids. The sequence was collected from a woman aged 25 to 39 in good health. The sample consisted of memory CD4+ T cells sorted from blood. Documented subset: CD45RA-negative fraction. The chain is built from TRBV10-1 and TRBJ2-7, with 11 nucleotides matching TRBD1. The CDR3 reads CASSRDRGMSEQYF. Written as DNA, the CDR3 is TGCGCCAGCAGTCGGGACAGGGGGATGTCCGAGCAGTACTTC.